A selection of T cell receptor beta chains follows, all from one sample in a study of T-cell memory formation after mild COVID-19. TCRdb re-analysed the 5' RACE reads in MiXCR, keeping a single row per CDR3 protein. The sample has around 150,000 distinct CDR3 sequences; around a tenth are singletons. The sample consisted of PBMCs or a T cell subset sorted from them (not recorded which). All receptors derive from a man aged 18 to 29 who had mild COVID-19 (a few samples of this study predate the infection). Cell type and time point are not known. The CDR3 runs from the conserved cysteine through the conserved F or W. Fields, in order: CDR3 DNA, CDR3 protein, D gene, V gene, clone size, J gene. The D gene is left open where the match is weak. Clone size is shown for a subset of rows, as once, few, many or a class of expanded clone.

TGTGCCAGCAGTACAGTGAACGGAAACACCATATATTTT CASSTVNGNTIYF - TRBV6-6 - TRBJ1-3
TGTGCCAGCAGTTATGAACTACCTCGGGAGCAGTACTTC CASSYELPREQYF - TRBV6-2/TRBV6-3 few TRBJ2-7
TGCAGTGTCGGGGATTCGGATACGCAGTATTTT CSVGDSDTQYF - TRBV20-1 many TRBJ2-3
TGTGCTGGGGAACAGGCTTGGGGTGAGCAGTCCTTC CAGEQAWGEQSF - TRBV7-9 - TRBJ2-1
TGCGCCAGCAGCTTGGCGGACTCGGCACGGGAGACCCAGTACTTC CASSLADSARETQYF - TRBV5-1 many TRBJ2-5
TGTGCCAGCCGGGTAGGGCACGGTAATGAAAAACTGTTTTTT CASRVGHGNEKLFF - TRBV11-2 - TRBJ1-4
TGTGCCAGCTCACCACTACAGCACGTTGGTAATGAGCAGTTCTTC CASSPLQHVGNEQFF - TRBV18 few TRBJ2-1
TGCAGTCCACGGGGGGGCGGAAACAATGAGCAGTTCTTC CSPRGGGNNEQFF TRBD2 TRBV20-1 many TRBJ2-1
TGCGCCAGCAGCCACGACAGGAGCAATGAGCAGTTCTTC CASSHDRSNEQFF - TRBV5-1 - TRBJ2-1
TGTGCCAGCAGTTTCCACAGGGGGCCGGATTCACCCCTCCACTTT CASSFHRGPDSPLHF TRBD1 TRBV27 few TRBJ1-6
TGCAGTGCTAGAGATGGGGGACGCGCGGGGGGCCCAGATACGCAGTATTTT CSARDGGRAGGPDTQYF TRBD2 TRBV20-1 few TRBJ2-3
TGTGCCAGTCGAGGACTACAGGGGCAGTTCTTC CASRGLQGQFF - TRBV19 few TRBJ2-1
TGTGCCAGCAGTTTTGAGGGTACCAAAAACATTCAGTACTTC CASSFEGTKNIQYF - TRBV28 - TRBJ2-4
TGTGCCAGCAGCTTAGCGACAGGGGCCGGGGAGCTGTTTTTT CASSLATGAGELFF TRBD1 TRBV11-1 - TRBJ2-2
TGTGCCAGCAGTTATCCTGGCTACACCTTC CASSYPGYTF - TRBV6-6 few TRBJ1-2
TGTGCCAGCAGCCAACGGCACGGGGCTGCGGGTACGCAGTATTTT CASSQRHGAAGTQYF - TRBV7-2 - TRBJ2-3
TGCAGTGTTTTGCCCCCGGCCCCTTACAATGAGCAGTTCTTC CSVLPPAPYNEQFF - TRBV20-1 few TRBJ2-1
TGCGCCAGCAGCTTAAGAGCACAGGGCCCCCCCACAGATACGCAGTATTTT CASSLRAQGPPTDTQYF - TRBV5-1 many TRBJ2-3
TGTGCCACTGGACGGGCGTACCAAGAGACCCAGTACTTC CATGRAYQETQYF - TRBV10-3 - TRBJ2-5
TGCGCCAGCAGCCGAGAGACAGGGGCGAACACCGGGGAGCTGTTTTTT CASSRETGANTGELFF TRBD1 TRBV4-1 many TRBJ2-2
TGTGCCACCAGCAGAGCGGTGACCACAGATACGCAGTATTTT CATSRAVTTDTQYF - TRBV15 few TRBJ2-3
TGTGCCTGGAGTGACTCCTACGAGCAGTACTTC CAWSDSYEQYF - TRBV30 few TRBJ2-7
TGTGCCAGCAGTCCCCTCTCGGATCTAACCGGGGAGCTGTTTTTT CASSPLSDLTGELFF - TRBV6-5 few TRBJ2-2
TGCAGCCGAGGGGCCGTTTCCACAGATACGCAGTATTTT CSRGAVSTDTQYF - TRBV20-1 - TRBJ2-3
TGTGCCAGCACCTTGGGGACTAGCGGGAGGCATACGCAGTATTTT CASTLGTSGRHTQYF TRBD2 TRBV7-9 medium-sized TRBJ2-3
TGTGCCAGCAGCTCACCAGGGATTTTCACAGATACGCAGTATTTT CASSSPGIFTDTQYF - TRBV7-2 - TRBJ2-3
TGCGCCAGCAGCTTGGGGCCCAACCAAGAGACCCAGTACTTC CASSLGPNQETQYF - TRBV5-1 few TRBJ2-5
TGCGCCAGCAGCTTGGAAGCAGGGGTTAGTGGCTACACCTTC CASSLEAGVSGYTF - TRBV5-1 - TRBJ1-2
TGTGCCAGCAGCTCGAAACAGAATAATGAAAAACTGTTTTTT CASSSKQNNEKLFF - TRBV7-8 few TRBJ1-4
TGTGCCAGCAGCCAGGGCAGCATTCAGTACTTC CASSQGSIQYF - TRBV4-2 many TRBJ2-4
TGTGCCAGCAGCGAGGCGGGGCACACAGATACGCAGTATTTT CASSEAGHTDTQYF - TRBV9 few TRBJ2-3